One sample yielded the 26 T cell receptor beta chains listed below, sequenced in a study of shared clonotypes between healthy human individuals (dated by TCRdb to 2019 to 2021). The library was built by means of the immunoSEQ multiplex PCR assay. Imported from immuneACCESS, the table was reduced by TCRdb to in-frame sequences with V and J called. These copies leave out some clones; in studies compared against another copy, an unresolved V gene accounts for under half, and the cause of the remainder is not known. This sample lists over 850,000 clones; about four fifths were detected once. Of the sample, 0.55% to 0.7% falls within the top ten clones. Sequenced input: memory CD4+ T cells from PBMCs. The sample's cell subset or site label, in plain terms: CD45RA-negative fraction. The receptors here all came from a man between 18 and 35 years old in good health. Some clones in this sample may be carry-over from other donors' samples.

The gene calls are TRBV6-1 and TRBJ1-5; D unresolved. Germline V gives CDR1 MNHNS, CDR2 SASEGT. V was trimmed by 4 bases and J by 2 bases, leaving 6 bases between them. This CDR3 contains 13 residues. CDR3 DNA sequence: TGTGCCAGCAGTGTGGATGGCAATCAGCCCCAGCATTTT. Protein sequence: CASSVDGNQPQHF.

CDR3 amino acids: CASSESGGGGYNEQFF. As DNA, the CDR3 is TGTGCCAGCAGTGAATCTGGGGGCGGGGGGTACAATGAGCAGTTCTTC. The V call is TRBV25-1, the J call TRBJ2-1; 8 bases line up with TRBD2. The V and J ends lost 1 base and 4 bases, in that order; junction bases with no gene match: 6. The CDR3 extends over 16 amino acids. Per the germline V gene, CDR1 is MGHDK and CDR2 is SYGVNS.

This chain joins TRBV7-9 and TRBJ2-1, with no clear D. Germline-derived CDR1 and CDR2 are SEHNR and FQNEAQ (reference sequence). The V gene lost 5 bases and the J gene lost 8 bases, with 22 bases spanning the gap. The CDR3 totals 16 residues. The chain's CDR3 is CASSQFTGKAFYEQFF. CDR3 DNA: TGTGCCAGCAGCCAGTTCACGGGTAAGGCGTTCTATGAGCAGTTCTTC.

For this clone: Other DNA sequences in the same sample also yield this CDR3. The chain recombines TRBV28 with TRBJ1-3, with D possibly being TRBD1 (6 bases). Trimming removed 2 bases from V and 4 bases from J, with 12 bases in between. The CDR3 loop spans 15 amino acids. CDR1 and CDR2 (germline): MDHEN, SYDVKM. The CDR3 here is CASSLGGARGNTIYF. In DNA, the CDR3 is TGTGCCAGCAGTTTAGGGGGGGCTCGAGGAAACACCATATATTTT.

This clone was seen many times. Other DNA sequences from this sample encode an identical CDR3 as well. As DNA, the CDR3 is TGCAGCGTTGAACCTCTAACGGGGTATGGCTACACCTTC. Translation gives CSVEPLTGYGYTF. This chain connects TRBV29-1 to TRBJ1-2; D is unresolved. The germline CDR1 and CDR2 sequences are SQVTM and ANQGSEA. V lost 2 bases and J lost 5, with 12 bases in between. The CDR3 spans 13 residues.

This clone was observed a handful of times. The chain recombines TRBV5-3 with TRBJ1-1; maybe TRBD1 (5 bases). TRBV5-3 is an ORF, with its function uncertain. CDR3 length equals 17 residues. Trimming took off 1 base at V and 0 bases at J, with 16 bases between the two ends. The CDR3 coding sequence is TGTGCCAGAAGCTTGTGGGGGAACAGTTACATGAACACTGAAGCTTTCTTT. Translating it yields CARSLWGNSYMNTEAFF.

The rearrangement joins TRBV27 to TRBJ1-5, with TRBD1 as a possible D gene (6 bases). There are 14 residues in the CDR3. Germline loops: CDR1 MNHEY, CDR2 SMNVEV (reference sequence). V gave up 10 bases and J gave up 7 bases, with 20 bases separating them. The CDR3 protein is CATSPGTLGQPQHF. The CDR3 nucleotides are TGTGCCACCTCGCCCGGGACACTTGGGCAGCCCCAGCATTTT.

In regard to this clone: This may come from a read error, since a much larger clone is one base off. This sample includes further DNA sequences coding for the same CDR3. The V and J genes are TRBV5-1 and TRBJ2-7, with TRBD2 matching over 9 bases. Germline V lookup: CDR1 SGHRS, CDR2 YFSETQ. The CDR3 covers 16 residues. In nucleotides, the CDR3 is TGCGCCAGCACGATAGCGGGAGCATCCCAACGCTACGAACAGTACTTC. It encodes CASTIAGASQRYEQYF.

This chain connects TRBV7-3 to TRBJ2-5; TRBD2 aligns across 10 bases. CDR1 and CDR2 from the germline V gene are SGHTA and FQGTGA. The CDR3 is 16 amino acids. The trim removed 5 bases at V and 1 base at J, leaving 7 bases unmatched. CDR3 in amino acids: CASSPSSGRGQETQYF. CDR3 coding DNA: TGTGCCAGCAGCCCTTCTAGCGGGAGAGGCCAAGAGACCCAGTACTTC.

The chain couples TRBV10-3 to TRBJ2-7; D could derive from TRBD1 or TRBD2 (5 bases each). Trimming took off 8 bases at V and 2 bases at J, with 10 bases between the two ends. Per germline, CDR1 ENHRY and CDR2 SYGVKD. The CDR3 loop spans 12 amino acids. CDR3: CAIGRQTYEQYF. CDR3 in DNA: TGTGCCATCGGGAGACAGACCTACGAGCAGTACTTC.

V usage is TRBV10-3 and J usage is TRBJ2-1; 12 positions agree with TRBD2. The CDR3 runs to 16 residues. Germline V CDR1 and CDR2: ENHRY, SYGVKD. V lost 4 bases and J lost 8; bases outside the gene matches: 9. The CDR3: CAISGGASGRVYEQFF. CDR3 bases: TGTGCCATCAGTGGGGGGGCTAGCGGGAGGGTCTATGAGCAGTTCTTC.

CDR3 nucleotides: TGTGCCAGCAGCTTGAGAAAAGCCTCCTCTGGAAACACCATATATTTT. Translated: CASSLRKASSGNTIYF. The rearrangement links TRBV7-6 to TRBJ1-3; no reliable D call. Germline values: CDR1 SGHVS, CDR2 FNYEAQ. The CDR3 spans 16 residues. V lost 3 bases and J 0 bases, leaving 12 bases between the germline ends.

This rearrangement joins TRBV2 to TRBJ1-1, with a tentative D call TRBD1 (5 bases). With 8 bases removed from V and 6 bases from J, the gap between germline ends came to 19 bases. Germline assignment: CDR1 SNHLY and CDR2 FYNNEI. CDR3 size: 14 residues. The CDR3 is CASRFRDGGPEAFF. As DNA, the CDR3 is TGTGCCAGCCGATTCCGGGACGGAGGCCCTGAAGCTTTCTTT.

J is TRBJ1-1 and V is TRBV29-1; TRBD1 agrees at 11 bases. The CDR3 is 14 amino acids. The germline gives CDR1 SQVTM, CDR2 ANQGSEA. J lost 5 bases, V lost 7 bases, and 9 bases had no gene match. The CDR3 bases are TGCAGCGCCGTAGGACAGGGGGCAAGTACTGAAGCTTTCTTT. This translates into CSAVGQGASTEAFF. The variable domain in full, with the rest retrieved from reference TRBV29-1 and TRBJ1-1, is SAVISQKPSRDICQRGTSLTIQCQVDSQVTMMFWYRQQPGQSLTLIATANQGSEATYESGFVIDKFPISRPNLTFSTLTVSNMSPEDSSIYLCSAVGQGASTEAFFGQGTRLTVV.

The chain is built from TRBV28 and TRBJ1-2, with TRBD1 matching over 7 bases. The CDR3 extends over 12 amino acids. With 8 bases clipped from V and 8 bases from J, the junction kept 8 bases outside the gene matches. Germline V lookup: CDR1 MDHEN, CDR2 SYDVKM. The CDR3 spells CASRGTAVGYTF. In DNA, the CDR3 is TGTGCCAGCCGCGGGACAGCTGTAGGCTACACCTTC.

The chain recombines TRBV5-1 with TRBJ2-1, with TRBD2 identical over 8 bases. The CDR3 is 15 residues long. J lost 2 bases, V lost 4 bases, and 5 bases had no gene match. Germline values: CDR1 SGHRS, CDR2 YFSETQ. CDR3 sequence reads: CASSLTSAAYNEQFF. The CDR3 DNA sequence: TGCGCCAGCAGCCTGACTAGCGCAGCCTACAATGAGCAGTTCTTC.

Notes on this clone: The identical CDR3 is also encoded by other nucleotide sequences in the sample. V and J are TRBV12-5 and TRBJ2-5; TRBD2 might be the D (6 bases). V was shortened by 4 bases and J by 5 bases, with 14 bases between the two germline ends. Germline V gene sequence: CDR1 LGHNT, CDR2 FRNRAP. This CDR3 is built from 14 residues. CDR3: CASGSGTSGETQYF. CDR3 DNA: TGTGCTAGTGGTTCCGGGACTTCGGGGGAGACCCAGTACTTC.

This clone has ten or more counts. The CDR3 ends on some other residue instead of the conserved phenylalanine or tryptophan, so this is likely a read error. It is unclear where the CDR3 begins or ends on the DNA, so no DNA is shown, and the CDR3 is as TCRdb lists it. The J gene is TRBJ1-3, the V gene TRBV6-5. The CDR3 adds up to 14 amino acids, both ends counted. Germline V lookup: CDR1 MNHEY, CDR2 SVGAGI. The CDR3 is CASSTLAGAGGDFG.

J is TRBJ1-1 and V is TRBV6-5, with 8 bases fitting TRBD1. The CDR3 is 16 residues long. The germline CDR1 and CDR2 sequences are MNHEY and SVGAGI. With 4 bases clipped from V and 5 bases from J, the junction kept 12 bases outside the gene matches. The CDR3 protein is CASSSGSYRGATEAFF. The CDR3 bases are TGTGCCAGCAGTTCCGGGTCCTACAGGGGGGCAACTGAAGCTTTCTTT.

The rearrangement joins TRBV28 to TRBJ1-4; D uncertain. CDR1 MDHEN and CDR2 SYDVKM come from the germline V gene. This CDR3 region has 15 residues. Between the trimmed V and J ends, which lost 0 bases and 8 bases, there was a span of 13 bases. The CDR3 DNA reads as TGTGCCAGCAGTTTATGGGGCTCCCGAGGGGAAAAACTGTTTTTT. Translated: CASSLWGSRGEKLFF.

In this sample, this clone turned up a few times. This chain joins TRBV4-3 and TRBJ2-3; D remains ambiguous. The V gene's germline CDR1 is LGHNA and CDR2 YSLEER. V dropped 3 bases and J dropped 5 bases, with 9 bases sitting between them. There are 13 residues in the CDR3. This CDR3 is CASSQPELDTQYF. The CDR3 bases are TGCGCCAGCAGCCAGCCCGAGTTAGATACGCAGTATTTT.

This clone has a single count. The V and J genes are TRBV5-4 and TRBJ1-3, with 7 positions matching TRBD1. Germline V gene sequence: CDR1 SGHNT, CDR2 YYREEE (reference sequence). V trimming: 4 bases; J trimming: 4 bases; junction bases outside the gene matches: 5. This CDR3 spans 14 amino acids. The CDR3 nucleotides read TGTGCCAGCAGCACCCGGACAGGAGGAAACACCATATATTTT. Its protein product is CASSTRTGGNTIYF.

V is TRBV28 and J is TRBJ1-2; D gene uncertain. The ends were cut back, 7 bases at V and 5 bases at J, with 20 bases in the middle. CDR1 is MDHEN, CDR2 SYDVKM, per germline. The length of the CDR3 is 15 residues. The CDR3 sequence is CASTLNRPEGYGYTF. The CDR3 DNA reads TGTGCCAGCACCTTAAACAGACCGGAAGGGTATGGCTACACCTTC.

The rearrangement links TRBV2 to TRBJ2-3, with 8 bases lining up with TRBD2. Germline lookup yields CDR1 SNHLY and CDR2 FYNNEI. This CDR3 region has 13 residues. The V gene end was trimmed by 11 bases and the J gene end by 4 bases; junction bases not matched to a gene: 8. In nucleotides, the CDR3 is TGTGCCGGTCAAGCGGGAGAGGCAGATACGCAGTATTTT. Amino acids: CAGQAGEADTQYF.

The chain joins TRBV5-4 to TRBJ1-1; weak D call: TRBD1 (6 bases). Germline CDR1 reads SGHNT; CDR2 reads YYREEE (reference sequence). This CDR3 region has 16 residues. V lost 2 bases and J lost 1, with 15 bases in between. CDR3 region: CASSFGAARGNTEAFF. CDR3 DNA sequence: TGTGCCAGCAGCTTTGGGGCGGCCAGGGGGAACACTGAAGCTTTCTTT. The full variable domain, with the rest looked up from reference TRBV5-4 and TRBJ1-1, is ETGVTQSPTHLIKTRGQQVTLRCSSQSGHNTVSWYQQALGQGPQFIFQYYREEENGRGNFPPRFSGLQFPNYSSELNVNALELDDSALYLCASSFGAARGNTEAFFGQGTRLTVV.

This chain links TRBV28 with TRBJ1-5; D might be TRBD1 (5 bases). CDR3 length equals 13 residues. Germline V gene lookup returns CDR1 MDHEN and CDR2 SYDVKM. V was shortened by 8 bases and J by 11 bases, with 19 bases between the two germline ends. In DNA form, the CDR3 reads TGTGCCAGCCAAGACAGTAGCCAATCGGCCCAGCATTTT. Amino acids: CASQDSSQSAQHF.